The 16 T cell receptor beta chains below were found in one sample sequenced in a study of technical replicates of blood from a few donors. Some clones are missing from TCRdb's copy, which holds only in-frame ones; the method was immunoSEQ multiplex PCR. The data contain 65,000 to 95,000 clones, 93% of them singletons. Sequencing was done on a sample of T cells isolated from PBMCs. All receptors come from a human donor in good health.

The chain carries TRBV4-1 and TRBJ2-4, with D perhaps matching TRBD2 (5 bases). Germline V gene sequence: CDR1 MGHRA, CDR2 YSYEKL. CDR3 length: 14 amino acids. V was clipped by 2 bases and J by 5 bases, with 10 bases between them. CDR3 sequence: CASSQSAGENIQYF. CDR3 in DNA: TGCGCCAGCAGCCAATCCGCGGGCGAAAACATTCAGTACTTC.

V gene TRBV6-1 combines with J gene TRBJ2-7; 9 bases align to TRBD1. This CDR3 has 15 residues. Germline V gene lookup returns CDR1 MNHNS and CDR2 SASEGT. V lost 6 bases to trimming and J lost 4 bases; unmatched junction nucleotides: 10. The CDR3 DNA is TGTGCCAGCAGCGAAAGGAGGACAGGGGATTACGAGCAGTACTTC. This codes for CASSERRTGDYEQYF.

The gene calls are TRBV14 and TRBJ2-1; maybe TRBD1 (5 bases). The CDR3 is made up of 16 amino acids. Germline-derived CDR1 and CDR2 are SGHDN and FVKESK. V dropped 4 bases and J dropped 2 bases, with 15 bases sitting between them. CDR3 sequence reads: CASSPQGYFTYNEQFF. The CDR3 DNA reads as TGTGCCAGCAGCCCTCAGGGTTATTTTACCTACAATGAGCAGTTCTTC. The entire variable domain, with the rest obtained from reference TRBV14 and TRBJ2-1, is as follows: EAGVTQFPSHSVIEKGQTVTLRCDPISGHDNLYWYRRVMGKEIKFLLHFVKESKQDESGMPNNRFLAERTGGTYSTLKVQPAELEDSGVYFCASSPQGYFTYNEQFFGPGTRLTVL.

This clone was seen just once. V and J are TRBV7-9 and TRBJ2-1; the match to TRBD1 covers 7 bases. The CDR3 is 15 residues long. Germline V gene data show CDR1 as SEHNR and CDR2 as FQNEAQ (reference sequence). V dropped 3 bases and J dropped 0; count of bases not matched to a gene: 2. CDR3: CASSFPGGSYNEQFF. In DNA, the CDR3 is TGTGCCAGCAGCTTCCCAGGGGGCTCCTACAATGAGCAGTTCTTC.

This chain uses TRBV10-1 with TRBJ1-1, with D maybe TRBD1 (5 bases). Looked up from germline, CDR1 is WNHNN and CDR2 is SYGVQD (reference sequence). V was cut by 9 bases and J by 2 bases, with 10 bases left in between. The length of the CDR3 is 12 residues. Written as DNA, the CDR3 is TGCGCCAGTCGGGGGTTAAACACTGAAGCTTTCTTT. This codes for CASRGLNTEAFF.

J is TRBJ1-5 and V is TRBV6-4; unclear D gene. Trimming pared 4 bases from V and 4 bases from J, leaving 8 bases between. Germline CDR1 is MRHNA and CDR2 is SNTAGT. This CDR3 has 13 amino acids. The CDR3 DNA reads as TGTGCCAGCAGTGTTGGAGCTAATCAGCCCCAGCATTTT. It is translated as CASSVGANQPQHF.

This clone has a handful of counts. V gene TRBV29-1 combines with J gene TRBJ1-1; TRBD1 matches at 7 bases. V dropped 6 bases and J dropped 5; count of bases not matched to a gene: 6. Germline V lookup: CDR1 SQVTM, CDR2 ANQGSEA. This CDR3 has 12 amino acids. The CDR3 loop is CSVVPGGTEAFF. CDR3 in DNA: TGCAGCGTGGTCCCAGGGGGGACTGAAGCTTTCTTT.

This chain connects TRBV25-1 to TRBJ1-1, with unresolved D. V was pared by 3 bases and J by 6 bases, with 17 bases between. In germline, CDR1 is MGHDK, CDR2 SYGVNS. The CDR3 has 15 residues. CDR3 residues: CASSEGGYGGAEAFF. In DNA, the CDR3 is TGTGCCAGCAGTGAGGGCGGGTACGGCGGGGCTGAAGCTTTCTTT.

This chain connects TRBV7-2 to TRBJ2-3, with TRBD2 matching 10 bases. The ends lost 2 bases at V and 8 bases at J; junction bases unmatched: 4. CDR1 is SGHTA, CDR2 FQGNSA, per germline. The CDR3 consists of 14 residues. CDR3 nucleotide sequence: TGTGCCAGCAGCTTACCTAGCGGGGGAGGTACGCAGTATTTT. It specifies CASSLPSGGGTQYF.

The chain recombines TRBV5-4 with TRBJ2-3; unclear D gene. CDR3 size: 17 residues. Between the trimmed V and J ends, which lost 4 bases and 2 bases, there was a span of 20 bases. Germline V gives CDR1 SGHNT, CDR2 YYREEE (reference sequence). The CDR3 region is CASSQTLGTINTDTQYF. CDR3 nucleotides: TGTGCCAGCAGCCAGACTCTAGGAACCATAAACACAGATACGCAGTATTTT.

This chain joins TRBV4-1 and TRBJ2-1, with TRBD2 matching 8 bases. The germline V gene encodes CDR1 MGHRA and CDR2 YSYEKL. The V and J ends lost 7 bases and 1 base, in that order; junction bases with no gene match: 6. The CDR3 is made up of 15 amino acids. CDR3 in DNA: TGCGCCAGCACGTTAACTAGCGGTTCCTACAATGAGCAGTTCTTC. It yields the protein CASTLTSGSYNEQFF.

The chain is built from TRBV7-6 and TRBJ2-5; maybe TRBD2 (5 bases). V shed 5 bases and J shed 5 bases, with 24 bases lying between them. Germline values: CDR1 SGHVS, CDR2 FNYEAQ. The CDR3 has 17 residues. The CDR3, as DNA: TGTGCCAGCAGCCTGGTGACCCAAGTGGGAGATCTGGAGACCCAGTACTTC. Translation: CASSLVTQVGDLETQYF.

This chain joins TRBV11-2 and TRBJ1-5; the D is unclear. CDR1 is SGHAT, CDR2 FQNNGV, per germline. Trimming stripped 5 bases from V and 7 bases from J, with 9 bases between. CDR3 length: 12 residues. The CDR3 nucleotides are TGTGCCAGCAGCGAAGAGAACCAGCCCCAGCATTTT. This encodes CASSEENQPQHF. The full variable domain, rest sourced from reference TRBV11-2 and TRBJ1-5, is EAGVAQSPRYKIIEKRQSVAFWCNPISGHATLYWYQQILGQGPKLLIQFQNNGVVDDSQLPKDRFSAERLKGVDSTLKIQPAKLEDSAVYLCASSEENQPQHFGDGTRLSIL.

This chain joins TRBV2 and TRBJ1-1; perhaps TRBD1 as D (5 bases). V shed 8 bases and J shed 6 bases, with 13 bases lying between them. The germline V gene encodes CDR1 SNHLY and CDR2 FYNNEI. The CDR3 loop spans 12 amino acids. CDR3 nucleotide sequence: TGTGCCAGCCAACCAGCAGGGTCTGAAGCTTTCTTT. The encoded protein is CASQPAGSEAFF.

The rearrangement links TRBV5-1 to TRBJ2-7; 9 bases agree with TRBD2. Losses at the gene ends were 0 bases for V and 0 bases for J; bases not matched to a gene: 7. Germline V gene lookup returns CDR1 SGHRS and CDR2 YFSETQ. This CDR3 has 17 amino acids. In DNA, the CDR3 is TGCGCCAGCAGCTTGGCCATGGCGGGAGGGAGCTCCTACGAGCAGTACTTC. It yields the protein CASSLAMAGGSSYEQYF.

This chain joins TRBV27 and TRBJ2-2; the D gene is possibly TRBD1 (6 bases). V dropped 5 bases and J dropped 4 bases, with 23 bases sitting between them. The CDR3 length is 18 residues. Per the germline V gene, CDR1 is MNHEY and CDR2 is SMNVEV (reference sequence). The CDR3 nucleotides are TGTGCCAGCAGTAGTTTATCAGGGGTAGCAAGTGGCACCGGGGAGCTGTTTTTT. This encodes CASSSLSGVASGTGELFF.